A single sample is the source of the 17 T cell receptor beta chains below, sequenced in a study of T-cell memory formation after mild COVID-19. TCRdb reanalysed the 5' RACE reads using MiXCR and keeps one entry per CDR3 protein. The data contain more than 25,000 distinct CDR3 sequences, around 6.8% of them seen just once; the ten biggest clones take up roughly 13%. Sequencing used PBMCs or a T cell subset sorted from them (not recorded which). Receptors were obtained from an adult woman who had mild COVID-19 (a few samples of this study predate the infection). Cell type and time point are not known.

This clonotype was seen at least ten times. The rearrangement uses TRBV7-8 and TRBJ1-6, with D possibly TRBD1 on 5 matching bases. Trimming cost V 4 bases and J 14 bases, with 24 bases left between them. This CDR3 spans 16 amino acids. The V gene's germline CDR1 is SGHVS and CDR2 FQNEAQ. In DNA, the CDR3 is TGTGCCAGCAGCTATCTCGTGTCCTCGACAGTATCAACCCTCCACTTT. Protein sequence: CASSYLVSSTVSTLHF.

The CDR3 DNA reads TGTGCCTGGAGTCCGATACAGGGGGTCTATGGCTACACCTTC. This sequence encodes CAWSPIQGVYGYTF. The rearrangement joins TRBV30 to TRBJ1-2; TRBD1 matches at 8 bases. With V trimmed by 2 bases and J by 4 bases, 6 bases remained unmatched. CDR3 length equals 14 residues. Germline assignment: CDR1 GTSNPN and CDR2 SVGIG (reference sequence).

This clonotype appeared many times. The chain is built from TRBV3-1 and TRBJ1-1, with D unresolved. The V and J ends lost 3 bases and 1 base respectively, with 9 bases between them. This CDR3 is built from 14 residues. Germline assignment: CDR1 LGHDT and CDR2 YNNKEL (reference sequence). CDR3 region: CASSHRQKNTEAFF. In nucleotides, the CDR3 is TGTGCCAGCAGCCATCGTCAAAAGAACACTGAAGCTTTCTTT. The full variable domain, with the rest looked up from reference TRBV3-1 and TRBJ1-1, is DTAVSQTPKYLVTQMGNDKSIKCEQNLGHDTMYWYKQDSKKFLKIMFSYNNKELIINETVPNRFSPKSPDKAHLNLHINSLELGDSAVYFCASSHRQKNTEAFFGQGTRLTVV.

This clonotype was picked up many times. V usage is TRBV7-6 and J usage is TRBJ1-6, with TRBD1 matching over 7 bases. Germline V gene data show CDR1 as SGHVS and CDR2 as FNYEAQ. V gave up 5 bases and J gave up 7 bases; unmatched junction bases: 11. There are 16 residues in the CDR3. CDR3 sequence reads: CASSQEPGQNNSPLHF. The CDR3, as DNA: TGTGCCAGCAGCCAAGAACCGGGACAGAACAATTCACCCCTCCACTTT.

The sample holds many counts of this clonotype. The J gene is TRBJ2-2, the V gene TRBV11-3; TRBD2 matches 9 bases. The CDR3 covers 16 residues. The germline V gene has CDR1 SGHNT and CDR2 YENEEA. Unmatched junction bases numbered 7, after V lost 5 bases and J lost 3 bases. CDR3 sequence: CASSPGTSIDTGELFF. Written as DNA, the CDR3 is TGTGCCAGCAGCCCAGGGACTAGCATAGACACCGGGGAGCTGTTTTTT. The full variable domain, in which reference TRBV11-3 and TRBJ2-2 provide the parts outside the CDR3, is EAGVVQSPRYKIIEKKQPVAFWCNPISGHNTLYWYLQNLGQGPELLIRYENEEAVDDSQLPKDRFSAERLKGVDSTLKIQPAELGDSAVYLCASSPGTSIDTGELFFGEGSRLTVL.

This clonotype was seen many times. The rearrangement joins TRBV2 to TRBJ2-7; D may be TRBD1 (6 bases). V lost 5 bases to trimming and J lost 2 bases, with 19 bases between them. CDR3 length: 16 residues. Germline-derived CDR1 and CDR2 are SNHLY and FYNNEI. The CDR3 region is CASSYIQTGLAYEQYF. The CDR3 DNA reads TGTGCCAGCAGTTACATTCAAACAGGGCTTGCCTACGAGCAGTACTTC.

This clonotype was seen ten or more times. The chain has TRBV11-1 and TRBJ2-5; possible D gene TRBD2, 6 bases. The germline V gene has CDR1 SGHAT and CDR2 FQDESV (reference sequence). The CDR3 runs to 13 residues. V was cut by 3 bases and J by 4 bases, with 9 bases left in between. Written as DNA, the CDR3 is TGTGCCAGCAGCTTGGGGGGAAGAGAGACCCAGTACTTC. It codes for CASSLGGRETQYF.

This clonotype was counted ten times or more. The CDR3 spells CASSVEGVTATGELFF. The CDR3 DNA is TGTGCCAGCAGCGTAGAAGGGGTAACTGCGACCGGGGAGCTGTTTTTT. This rearrangement joins TRBV9 to TRBJ2-2, with D perhaps TRBD1 (5 bases). Germline CDR1 is SGDLS and CDR2 is YYNGEE. The CDR3 is 16 amino acids. Trimming removed 0 bases at V and 5 bases at J, with 14 bases between.

The chain uses TRBV11-3 and TRBJ2-7; perhaps TRBD1 as D (6 bases). Germline loops: CDR1 SGHNT, CDR2 YENEEA. The germline V and J ends were trimmed by 7 bases and 6 bases, with 13 bases remaining between them. CDR3 length equals 12 residues. The DNA of the CDR3 is TGTGCCAGCAACAGGGCAGAGGGCGAGCAGTACTTC. It codes for CASNRAEGEQYF.

A few counts support this clonotype. The CDR3 sequence is CASSEREREGNEKLFF. CDR3 nucleotide sequence: TGTGCCAGCAGTGAACGAGAAAGGGAGGGAAATGAAAAACTGTTTTTT. The chain uses TRBV25-1 and TRBJ1-4, with D uncertain. This CDR3 is built from 16 residues. Germline CDR1 is MGHDK and CDR2 is SYGVNS. Trimming shortened V by 2 bases and J by 5 bases, and 15 bases separated the two germline ends.

This clonotype was detected many times. The chain recombines TRBV20-1 with TRBJ2-3, with 10 positions matching TRBD1. Germline V gene data show CDR1 as DFQATT and CDR2 as SNEGSKA (reference sequence). V trimming: 5 bases; J trimming: 2 bases; junction bases outside the gene matches: 16. The CDR3 sequence is 18 residues long. The CDR3 sequence is CSAPDRGQSHSHTDTQYF. In nucleotides, the CDR3 is TGCAGTGCTCCCGACAGGGGGCAATCCCACTCTCACACAGATACGCAGTATTTT.

This clonotype was counted at least ten times. J is TRBJ2-1 and V is TRBV14, with D possibly matching TRBD1 (6 bases). The CDR3 has 14 residues. Trimming stripped 3 bases from V and 4 bases from J, with 10 bases between. Germline loops: CDR1 SGHDN, CDR2 FVKESK. CDR3 sequence (DNA): TGTGCCAGCAGCCATTGGACAGCATACAATGAGCAGTTCTTC. This encodes CASSHWTAYNEQFF.

This clonotype was counted many times. The chain links TRBV30 to TRBJ2-1, with 9 bases that match TRBD1. This CDR3 has 14 residues. Trimming removed 4 bases from V and 6 bases from J; junction bases left unmatched: 7. Germline-derived CDR1 and CDR2 are GTSNPN and SVGIG (reference sequence). Written as DNA, the CDR3 is TGTGCCTGGAAGGGGAGGACAGGGGTCAATGAGCAGTTCTTC. Its protein is CAWKGRTGVNEQFF. The whole variable domain, remainder taken from reference TRBV30 and TRBJ2-1, is SQTIHQWPATLVQPVGSPLSLECTVEGTSNPNLYWYRQAAGRGLQLLFYSVGIGQISSEVPQNLSASRPQDRQFILSSKKLLLSDSGFYLCAWKGRTGVNEQFFGPGTRLTVL.

This sequence joins TRBV5-4 and TRBJ2-2, with TRBD1 matching over 9 bases. Per the germline V gene, CDR1 is SGHNT and CDR2 is YYREEE (reference sequence). This CDR3 spans 16 amino acids. The junction had 8 bases not matched to a gene; V was cut back by 4 bases and J by 4 bases. Written as DNA, the CDR3 is TGTGCCAGCAGCCCGGACAGGGGTCTTGGCACCGGGGAGCTGTTTTTT. Its translation: CASSPDRGLGTGELFF. The complete variable domain, with remaining parts taken from reference TRBV5-4 and TRBJ2-2, reads ETGVTQSPTHLIKTRGQQVTLRCSSQSGHNTVSWYQQALGQGPQFIFQYYREEENGRGNFPPRFSGLQFPNYSSELNVNALELDDSALYLCASSPDRGLGTGELFFGEGSRLTVL.

The table lists this clonotype with many counts. J is TRBJ2-3 and V is TRBV20-1; 8 bases are shared with TRBD2. The length of the CDR3 is 14 residues. Germline trimming cut 0 bases from V and 4 bases from J; bases unmatched to any gene: 3. Per germline, CDR1 DFQATT and CDR2 SNEGSKA (reference sequence). The CDR3 region has the DNA TGCAGTGCTAGAGACGGGAGGGCCGCAGATACGCAGTATTTT. Its translation is CSARDGRAADTQYF.

This clonotype was counted many times. The chain carries TRBV19 and TRBJ2-7; 12 bases align to TRBD2. Germline values: CDR1 LNHDA, CDR2 SQIVND (reference sequence). The CDR3 runs 16 residues. The trim removed 3 bases at V and 4 bases at J, leaving 7 bases unmatched. CDR3 sequence: CASSMLAGGPSYEQYF. Here the CDR3 DNA reads TGTGCCAGTAGTATGCTAGCGGGAGGGCCAAGTTACGAGCAGTACTTC.

This clonotype was recorded at least ten times. V usage is TRBV6-2 or TRBV6-3 and J usage is TRBJ2-7, with no clear D. CDR3 length: 15 residues. Germline V gives CDR1 MNHEY, CDR2 SVGEGT. Trimming cost V 0 bases and J 1 base, with 10 bases left between them. CDR3 region: CASSYSGPTSYEQYF. Here the CDR3 DNA reads TGTGCCAGCAGTTACTCAGGGCCCACATCCTACGAGCAGTACTTC.